This entry concerns a single T cell receptor (beta chain). Per the study methods: Using reference gene primer amplification, nucleated cell counts were estimated. This table comes from immunoSEQ multiplex PCR, and its TCRdb copy is limited to in-frame clones, with some not included. V, J and clone size derive from that table, while D and trimming were established from the DNA sequence. This table holds 300,000 to 450,000 clones, roughly 86% found once. These data belong to a study of blood T cell repertoires in COVID-19. As for the study in general: Some COVID-19 samples were acute and others convalescent; all came from the United States, Italy and Spain. PBMCs, B-cell-depleted T cells, or T cells were the source of the cDNA or gDNA that made up the material.

This TCR was recovered from a human donor in a cohort sampled during active COVID-19. Sequencing was done on a sample of peripheral blood.

The CDR3 is CASSVNRVRVPGEKLFF. The CDR3 DNA reads as TGTGCCAGCAGCGTTAACAGGGTCAGGGTGCCTGGTGAAAAACTGTTTTTT. J is TRBJ1-4 and V is TRBV9, with a possible D match to TRBD1 (6 bases). Trimming pared 2 bases from V and 7 bases from J, leaving 21 bases between. Germline values: CDR1 SGDLS, CDR2 YYNGEE. The CDR3 is made up of 17 amino acids.